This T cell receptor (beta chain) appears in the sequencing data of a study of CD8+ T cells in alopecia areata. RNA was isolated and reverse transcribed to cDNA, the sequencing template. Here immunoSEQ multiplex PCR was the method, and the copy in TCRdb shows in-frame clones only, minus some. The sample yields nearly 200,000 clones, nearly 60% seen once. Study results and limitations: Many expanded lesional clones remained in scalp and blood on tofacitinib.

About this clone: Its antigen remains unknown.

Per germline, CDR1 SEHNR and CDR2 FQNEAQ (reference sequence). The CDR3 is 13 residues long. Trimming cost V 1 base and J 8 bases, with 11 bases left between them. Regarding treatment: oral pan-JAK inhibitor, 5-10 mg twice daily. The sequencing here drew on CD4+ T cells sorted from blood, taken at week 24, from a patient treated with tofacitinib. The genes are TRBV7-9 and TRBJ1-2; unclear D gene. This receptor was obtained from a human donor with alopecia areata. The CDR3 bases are TGTGCCAGCAGCTTAGGCTCCGACGAAGGCTACACCTTC. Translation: CASSLGSDEGYTF.